This TCR beta chain was profiled in a study of lymphopenia after photon versus proton radiotherapy. General observations from the study: After the lymphocyte nadir, photon-treated repertoires showed oligoclonal expansion, especially of CD8+ Temra cells.

The table came from immunoSEQ multiplex PCR; TCRdb's copy has only in-frame clones and leaves some out. Of around 160,000 clones in the sample, 75% to 90% are singletons; the top ten hold about 4.7%. Regarding this clone: Its antigen remains unknown.

Trimming removed 6 bases at V and 2 bases at J, with 11 bases between. CDR1 and CDR2 from the germline V gene are SEHNR and FQNEAQ (reference sequence). The CDR3 has 13 amino acids. The input for sequencing was peripheral blood, taken from a patient treated with photon-based radiotherapy. This receptor was identified in a man aged 50-59 years with gastric cancer. V usage is TRBV7-9 and J usage is TRBJ2-7; D might be TRBD2 (6 bases). CDR3 residues: CASSQSGAYEQYF. The CDR3 DNA reads TGTGCCAGCAGTCAATCGGGAGCCTACGAGCAGTACTTC.